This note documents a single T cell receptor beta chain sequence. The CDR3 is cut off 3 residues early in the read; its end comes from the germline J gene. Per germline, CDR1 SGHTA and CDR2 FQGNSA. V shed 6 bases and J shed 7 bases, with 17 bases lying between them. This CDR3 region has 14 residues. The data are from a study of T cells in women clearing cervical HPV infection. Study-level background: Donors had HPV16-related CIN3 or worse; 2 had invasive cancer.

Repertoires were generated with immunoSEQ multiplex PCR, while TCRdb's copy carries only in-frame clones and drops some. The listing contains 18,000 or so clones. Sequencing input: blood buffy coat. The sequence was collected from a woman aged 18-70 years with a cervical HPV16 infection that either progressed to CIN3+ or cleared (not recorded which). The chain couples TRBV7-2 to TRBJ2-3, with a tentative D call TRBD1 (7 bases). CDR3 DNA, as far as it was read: TGTGCCAGCAGTAACCCAGGGGGGCTGAATACG. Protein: CASSNPGGLNT. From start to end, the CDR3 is CASSNPGGLNTQYF.